Below, 9 T cell receptor beta chains from the same sample are listed, as sequenced in a study of OX40 agonist ivuxolimab in advanced cancers. The method was immunoSEQ multiplex PCR; TCRdb's version includes in-frame clones alone and lacks a portion of them. This table holds more than 100,000 clones, about 92% found once. The sample was CD4+ or CD8+ T cells sorted from blood, taken in a trial of the OX40 agonist ivuxolimab. All receptors come from an adult with an advanced solid tumor such as melanoma, head and neck, liver or kidney cancer.

This clone was seen once. This rearrangement joins TRBV6-4 to TRBJ2-1; tentative D call: TRBD1 (7 bases). Trimming shortened V by 3 bases and J by 1 base, and 10 bases separated the two germline ends. This CDR3 spans 15 amino acids. In germline, CDR1 is MRHNA, CDR2 SNTAGT. CDR3 sequence (DNA): TGTGCCAGCAGTGAGGAGGGGGCTTCCTACAATGAGCAGTTCTTC. Protein product: CASSEEGASYNEQFF.

The rearrangement uses TRBV11-2 and TRBJ2-7; 7 bases agree with TRBD1. In germline, CDR1 is SGHAT, CDR2 FQNNGV. The CDR3 has 15 residues. Trimming cost V 5 bases and J 6 bases; bases outside gene matches: 13. CDR3 in amino acids: CASSPGGRIPVEQYF. The DNA of the CDR3 is TGTGCCAGCAGCCCAGGGGGTAGGATCCCAGTCGAGCAGTACTTC.

The table lists this clone with a count of one. V usage is TRBV30 and J usage is TRBJ1-5; TRBD1 aligns across 8 bases. V was pared by 6 bases and J by 1 base, with 11 bases of the junction left unmatched. CDR3 length: 16 amino acids. Germline loops: CDR1 GTSNPN, CDR2 SVGIG (reference sequence). Here the CDR3 reads CACQTGAGISNQPQHF. The CDR3 DNA is TGTGCCTGCCAGACAGGGGCAGGTATCAGCAATCAGCCCCAGCATTTT.

The gene calls are TRBV5-1 and TRBJ2-1; the match to TRBD2 covers 8 bases. Germline V gene data show CDR1 as SGHRS and CDR2 as YFSETQ. Trimming removed 1 base from V and 1 base from J; junction bases left unmatched: 4. This CDR3 spans 16 amino acids. CDR3 protein: CASSLSTGGSYNEQFF. In DNA form, the CDR3 reads TGCGCCAGCAGCTTGAGTACGGGAGGGTCCTACAATGAGCAGTTCTTC.

V gene TRBV5-4 combines with J gene TRBJ1-6; TRBD1 might be the D (6 bases). Germline assignment: CDR1 SGHNT and CDR2 YYREEE (reference sequence). Trimming shortened V by 4 bases and J by 9 bases, and 17 bases separated the two germline ends. The CDR3 runs to 15 residues. The chain's CDR3 is CASSPAGGPGSPLHF. Here the CDR3 DNA reads TGTGCCAGCAGCCCGGCGGGGGGGCCGGGTTCACCCCTCCACTTT. Based on the CDR3 plus reference TRBV5-4 and TRBJ1-6, the full variable domain is ETGVTQSPTHLIKTRGQQVTLRCSSQSGHNTVSWYQQALGQGPQFIFQYYREEENGRGNFPPRFSGLQFPNYSSELNVNALELDDSALYLCASSPAGGPGSPLHFGNGTRLTVT.

This clone was found once. This rearrangement joins TRBV7-9 to TRBJ2-2; no definite D call. The germline CDR1 and CDR2 sequences are SEHNR and FQNEAQ (reference sequence). The CDR3 runs to 11 residues. V lost 5 bases, J lost 4 bases, and 2 bases lay in between. The CDR3: CASSTTGELFF. As DNA, the CDR3 is TGTGCCAGCAGCACCACCGGGGAGCTGTTTTTT.

The rearrangement links TRBV18 to TRBJ1-1; D is undetermined. Trimming left V 0 bases short and J 2 bases short, with 7 bases between. The CDR3 is 14 residues long. Germline CDR1 is KGHSH and CDR2 is LQKENI. The CDR3 DNA reads as TGTGCCAGCTCACCACCAATGAGAAACACTGAAGCTTTCTTT. Its translation is CASSPPMRNTEAFF. The complete variable domain, with remaining parts taken from reference TRBV18 and TRBJ1-1, reads NAGVMQNPRHLVRRRGQEARLRCSPMKGHSHVYWYRQLPEEGLKFMVYLQKENIIDESGMPKERFSAEFPKEGPSILRIQQVVRGDSAAYFCASSPPMRNTEAFFGQGTRLTVV.

The rearrangement links TRBV7-3 to TRBJ2-1; 7 bases are a match to TRBD2. V lost 5 bases, J lost 2 bases, and 12 bases stayed unmatched. Looked up from germline, CDR1 is SGHTA and CDR2 is FQGTGA. This CDR3 spans 17 amino acids. CDR3 in amino acids: CASSPVGAGVAYNEQFF. Here the CDR3 DNA reads TGTGCCAGCAGCCCAGTCGGGGCGGGAGTGGCCTACAATGAGCAGTTCTTC.

V usage is TRBV19 and J usage is TRBJ1-3; D is undetermined. The V and J ends lost 11 bases and 2 bases respectively, with 10 bases between them. This CDR3 is 12 amino acids long. Germline assignment: CDR1 LNHDA and CDR2 SQIVND (reference sequence). As DNA, the CDR3 is TGTGCCCCCGGGGTAGCTGGAAACACCATATATTTT. It codes for CAPGVAGNTIYF.